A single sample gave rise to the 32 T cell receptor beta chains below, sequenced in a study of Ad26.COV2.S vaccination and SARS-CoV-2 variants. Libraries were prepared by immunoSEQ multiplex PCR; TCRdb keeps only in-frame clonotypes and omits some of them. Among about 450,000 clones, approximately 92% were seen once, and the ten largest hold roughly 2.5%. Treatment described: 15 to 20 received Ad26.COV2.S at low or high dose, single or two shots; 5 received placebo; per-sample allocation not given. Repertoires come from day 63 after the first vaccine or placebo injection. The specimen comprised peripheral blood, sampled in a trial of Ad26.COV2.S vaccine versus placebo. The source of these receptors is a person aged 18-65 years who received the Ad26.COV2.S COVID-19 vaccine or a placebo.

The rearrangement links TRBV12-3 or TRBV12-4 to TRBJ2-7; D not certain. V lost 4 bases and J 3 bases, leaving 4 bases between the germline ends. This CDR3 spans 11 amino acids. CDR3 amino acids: CASSSGYEQYV. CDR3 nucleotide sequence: TGTGCCAGCAGTTCCGGCTACGAGCAGTACGTC.

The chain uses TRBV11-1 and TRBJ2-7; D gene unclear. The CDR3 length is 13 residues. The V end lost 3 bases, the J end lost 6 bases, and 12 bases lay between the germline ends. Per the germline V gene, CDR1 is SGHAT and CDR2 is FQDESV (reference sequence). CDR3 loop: CASSLLRYGEQYV. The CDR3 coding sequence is TGTGCCAGCAGCTTGTTACGCTACGGCGAGCAGTACGTC.

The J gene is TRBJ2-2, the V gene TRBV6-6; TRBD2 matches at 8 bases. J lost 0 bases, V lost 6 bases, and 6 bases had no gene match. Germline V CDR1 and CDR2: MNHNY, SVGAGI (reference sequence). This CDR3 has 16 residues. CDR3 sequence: CASSRTSGSNTGELFF. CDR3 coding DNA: TGTGCCAGCAGCCGAACTAGCGGCTCGAACACCGGGGAGCTGTTTTTT.

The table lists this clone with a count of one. The CDR3 nucleotides are TGTGCCAGCAGCCGCCGACAGTATAGCAATCAGCCCCAGCATTTT. It specifies CASSRRQYSNQPQHF. This chain links TRBV4-2 with TRBJ1-5; tentative D call: TRBD1 (5 bases). CDR3 length: 15 residues. Germline V gene lookup returns CDR1 LGHNA and CDR2 YNFKEQ. Trimming pared 4 bases from V and 0 bases from J, leaving 10 bases between.

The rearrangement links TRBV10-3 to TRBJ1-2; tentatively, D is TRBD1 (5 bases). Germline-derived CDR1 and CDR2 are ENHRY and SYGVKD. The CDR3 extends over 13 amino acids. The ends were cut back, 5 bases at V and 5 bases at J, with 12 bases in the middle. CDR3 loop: CAISNTQEYGYTF. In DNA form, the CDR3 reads TGTGCCATCAGTAACACACAGGAATATGGCTACACCTTC.

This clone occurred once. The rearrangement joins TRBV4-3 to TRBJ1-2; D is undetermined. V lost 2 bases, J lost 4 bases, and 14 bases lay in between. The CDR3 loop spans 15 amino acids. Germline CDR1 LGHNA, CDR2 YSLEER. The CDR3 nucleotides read TGCGCCAGCAGCCAATTGTACGTCTCGGGCTATGGCTACACCTTC. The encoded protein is CASSQLYVSGYGYTF.

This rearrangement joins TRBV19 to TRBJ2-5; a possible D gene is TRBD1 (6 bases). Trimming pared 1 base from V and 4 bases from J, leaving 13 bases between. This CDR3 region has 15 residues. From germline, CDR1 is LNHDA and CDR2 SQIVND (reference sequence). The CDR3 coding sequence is TGTGCCAGTAGTATAGCTCGACAGGTGGGAGAGACCCAGTACTTC. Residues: CASSIARQVGETQYF.

The CDR3 sequence is CASSVRVGETQYF. The DNA of the CDR3 is TGTGCCAGCAGCGTGAGGGTGGGAGAGACCCAGTACTTC. This chain links TRBV9 with TRBJ2-5; TRBD2 is a possible D gene (5 bases). Trimming pared 2 bases from V and 4 bases from J, leaving 9 bases between. Germline V gene sequence: CDR1 SGDLS, CDR2 YYNGEE. This CDR3 contains 13 residues. Based on the CDR3 plus reference TRBV9 and TRBJ2-5, the full variable domain is DSGVTQTPKHLITATGQRVTLRCSPRSGDLSVYWYQQSLDQGLQFLIQYYNGEERAKGNILERFSAQQFPDLHSELNLSSLELGDSALYFCASSVRVGETQYFGPGTRLLVL.

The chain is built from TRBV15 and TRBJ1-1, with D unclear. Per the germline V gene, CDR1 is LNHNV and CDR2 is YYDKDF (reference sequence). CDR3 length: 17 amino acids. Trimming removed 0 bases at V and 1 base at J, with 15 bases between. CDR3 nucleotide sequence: TGTGCCACCAGCAGAGATAACGGTCGTAACCCGAACACTGAAGCTTTCTTT. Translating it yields CATSRDNGRNPNTEAFF.

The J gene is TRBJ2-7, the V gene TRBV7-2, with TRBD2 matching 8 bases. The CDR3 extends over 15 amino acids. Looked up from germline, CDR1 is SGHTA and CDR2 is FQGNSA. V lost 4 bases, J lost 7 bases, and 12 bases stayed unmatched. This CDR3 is CASSSPPGGLREQYF. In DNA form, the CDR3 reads TGTGCCAGCAGCTCCCCCCCGGGGGGGCTGAGGGAGCAGTACTTC. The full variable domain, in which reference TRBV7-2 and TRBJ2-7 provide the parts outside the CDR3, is GAGVSQSPSNKVTEKGKDVELRCDPISGHTALYWYRQSLGQGLEFLIYFQGNSAPDKSGLPSDRFSAERTGGSVSTLTIQRTQQEDSAVYLCASSSPPGGLREQYFGPGTRLTVT.

The CDR3 bases are TGTGCCAGCACCGGCTGGCAGTATGAAGCTTTCTTT. Encoded protein: CASTGWQYEAFF. V usage is TRBV25-1 and J usage is TRBJ1-1; D is unresolved. V shed 7 bases and J shed 7 bases, with 13 bases lying between them. CDR1 is MGHDK, CDR2 SYGVNS, per germline. The CDR3 extends over 12 amino acids.

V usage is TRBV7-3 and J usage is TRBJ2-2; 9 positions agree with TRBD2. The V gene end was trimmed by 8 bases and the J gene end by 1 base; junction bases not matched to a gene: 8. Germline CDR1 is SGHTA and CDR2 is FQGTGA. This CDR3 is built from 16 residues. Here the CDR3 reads CASATSGGVNTGELFF. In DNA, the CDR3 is TGTGCCAGCGCGACTAGCGGTGGGGTGAACACCGGGGAGCTGTTTTTT.

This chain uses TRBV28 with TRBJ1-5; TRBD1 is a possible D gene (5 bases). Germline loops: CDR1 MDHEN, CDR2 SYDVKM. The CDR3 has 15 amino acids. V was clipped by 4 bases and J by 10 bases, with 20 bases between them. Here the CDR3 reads CASSSTGTDRNPQHF. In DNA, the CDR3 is TGTGCCAGCAGTTCTACCGGGACCGACCGTAATCCCCAGCATTTT.

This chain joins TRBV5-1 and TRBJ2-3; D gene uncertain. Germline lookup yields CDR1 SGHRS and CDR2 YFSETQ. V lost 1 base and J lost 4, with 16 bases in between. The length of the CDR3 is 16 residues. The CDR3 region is CASSLWLVDRADTQYF. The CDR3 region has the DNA TGCGCCAGCAGCTTGTGGCTAGTAGATCGGGCAGATACGCAGTATTTT.

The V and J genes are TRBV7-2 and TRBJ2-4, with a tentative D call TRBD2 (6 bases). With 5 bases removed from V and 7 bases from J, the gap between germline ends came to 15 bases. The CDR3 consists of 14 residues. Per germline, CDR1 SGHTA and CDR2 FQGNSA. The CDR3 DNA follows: TGTGCCAGCAGCCCTCGCCTTGGGGGGAACATTCAGTACTTC. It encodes CASSPRLGGNIQYF.

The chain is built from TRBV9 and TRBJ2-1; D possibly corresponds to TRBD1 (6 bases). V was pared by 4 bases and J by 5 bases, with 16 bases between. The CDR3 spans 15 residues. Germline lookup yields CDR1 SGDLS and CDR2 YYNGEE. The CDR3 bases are TGTGCCAGCAGCTTATCCACCACAGGGCACAATGAGCAGTTCTTC. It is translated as CASSLSTTGHNEQFF.

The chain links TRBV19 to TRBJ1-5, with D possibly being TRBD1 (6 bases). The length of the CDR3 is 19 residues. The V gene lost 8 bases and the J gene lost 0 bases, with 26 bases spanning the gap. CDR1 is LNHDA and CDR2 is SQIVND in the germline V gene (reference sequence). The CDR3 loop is CASLPVRGGVGSSNQPQHF. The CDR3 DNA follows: TGTGCCAGTCTACCCGTAAGAGGGGGTGTGGGCAGTAGCAATCAGCCCCAGCATTTT.

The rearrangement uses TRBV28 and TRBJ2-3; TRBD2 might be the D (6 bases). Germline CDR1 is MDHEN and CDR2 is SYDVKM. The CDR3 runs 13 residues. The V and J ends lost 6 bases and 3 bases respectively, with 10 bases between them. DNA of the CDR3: TGTGCCAGCAGGGCCGGGACTACAGATACGCAGTATTTT. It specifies CASRAGTTDTQYF.

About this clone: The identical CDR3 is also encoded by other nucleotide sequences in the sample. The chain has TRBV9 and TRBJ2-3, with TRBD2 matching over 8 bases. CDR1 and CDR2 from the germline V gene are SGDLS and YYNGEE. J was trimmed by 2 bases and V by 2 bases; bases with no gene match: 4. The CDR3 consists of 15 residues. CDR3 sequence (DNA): TGTGCCAGCAGCGTGGTAGCGGGGACCACAGATACGCAGTATTTT. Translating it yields CASSVVAGTTDTQYF.

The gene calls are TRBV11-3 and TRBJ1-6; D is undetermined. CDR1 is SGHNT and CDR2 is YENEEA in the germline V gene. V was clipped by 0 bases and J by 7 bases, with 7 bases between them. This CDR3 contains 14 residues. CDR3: CASSLESTNSPLHF. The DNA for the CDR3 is TGTGCCAGCAGCTTAGAGTCGACAAATTCACCCCTCCACTTT.

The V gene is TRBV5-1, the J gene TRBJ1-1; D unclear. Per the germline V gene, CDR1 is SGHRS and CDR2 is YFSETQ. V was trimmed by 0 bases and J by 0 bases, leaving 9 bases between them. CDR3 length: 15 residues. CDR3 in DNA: TGCGCCAGCAGCTTGGTGGTACACCTGAACACTGAAGCTTTCTTT. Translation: CASSLVVHLNTEAFF. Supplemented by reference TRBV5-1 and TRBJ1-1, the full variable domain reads KAGVTQTPRYLIKTRGQQVTLSCSPISGHRSVSWYQQTPGQGLQFLFEYFSETQRNKGNFPGRFSGRQFSNSRSEMNVSTLELGDSALYLCASSLVVHLNTEAFFGQGTRLTVV.

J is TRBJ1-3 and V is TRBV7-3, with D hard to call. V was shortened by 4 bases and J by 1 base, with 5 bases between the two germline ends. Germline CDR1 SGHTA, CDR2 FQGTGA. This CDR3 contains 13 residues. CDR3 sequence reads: CASSSRSGNTIYF. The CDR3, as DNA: TGTGCCAGCAGCTCCAGGTCTGGAAACACCATATATTTT.

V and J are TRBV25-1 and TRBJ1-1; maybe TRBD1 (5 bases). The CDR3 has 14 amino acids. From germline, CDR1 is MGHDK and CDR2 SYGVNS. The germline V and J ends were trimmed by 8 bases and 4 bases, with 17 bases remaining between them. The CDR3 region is CASQKDSFGTEAFF. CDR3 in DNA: TGTGCCAGCCAGAAAGACAGTTTTGGCACTGAAGCTTTCTTT.

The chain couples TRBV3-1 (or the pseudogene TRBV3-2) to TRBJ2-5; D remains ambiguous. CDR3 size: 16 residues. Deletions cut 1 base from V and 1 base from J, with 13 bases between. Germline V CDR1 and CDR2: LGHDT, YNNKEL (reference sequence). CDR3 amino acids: CASSQGFATSQETQYF. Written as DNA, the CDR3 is TGTGCCAGCAGCCAAGGATTCGCGACCTCCCAAGAGACCCAGTACTTC.

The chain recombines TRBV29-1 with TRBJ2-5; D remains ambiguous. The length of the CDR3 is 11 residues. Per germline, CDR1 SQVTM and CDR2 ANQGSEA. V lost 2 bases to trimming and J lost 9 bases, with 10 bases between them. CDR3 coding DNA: TGCAGCGTTGAATGGTGGCAGGCCCAGTACTTC. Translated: CSVEWWQAQYF.

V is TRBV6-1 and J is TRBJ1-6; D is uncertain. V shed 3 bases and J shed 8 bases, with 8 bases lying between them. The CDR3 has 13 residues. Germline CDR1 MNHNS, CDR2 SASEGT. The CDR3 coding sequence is TGTGCCAGCAGTGATATACTGGATTCACCCCTCCACTTT. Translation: CASSDILDSPLHF.

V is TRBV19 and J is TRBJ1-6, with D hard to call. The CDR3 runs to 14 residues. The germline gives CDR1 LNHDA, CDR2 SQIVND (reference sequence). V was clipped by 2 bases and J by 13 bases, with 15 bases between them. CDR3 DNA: TGTGCCAGTAGTATATACGAGGCACCTTCCCCCCTCCACTTT. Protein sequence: CASSIYEAPSPLHF.

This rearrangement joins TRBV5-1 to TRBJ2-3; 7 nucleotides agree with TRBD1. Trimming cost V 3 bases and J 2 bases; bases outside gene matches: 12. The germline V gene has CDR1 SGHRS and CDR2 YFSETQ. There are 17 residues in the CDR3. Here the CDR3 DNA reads TGCGCCAGCAGCTCAAAACAGGGGCCCGAACTCACAGATACGCAGTATTTT. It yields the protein CASSSKQGPELTDTQYF.

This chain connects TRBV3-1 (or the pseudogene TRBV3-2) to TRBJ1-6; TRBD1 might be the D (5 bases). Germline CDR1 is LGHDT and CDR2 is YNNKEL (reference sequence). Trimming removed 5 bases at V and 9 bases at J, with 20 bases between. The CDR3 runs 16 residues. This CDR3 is CASSTAWGRESSPLHF. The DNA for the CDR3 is TGTGCCAGCAGCACCGCCTGGGGGAGAGAGAGTTCACCCCTCCACTTT.

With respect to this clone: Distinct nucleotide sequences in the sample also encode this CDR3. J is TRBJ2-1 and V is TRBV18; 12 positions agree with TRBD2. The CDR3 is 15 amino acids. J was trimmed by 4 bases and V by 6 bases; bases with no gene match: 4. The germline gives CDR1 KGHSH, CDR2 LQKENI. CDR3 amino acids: CASSKGLAGYNEQFF. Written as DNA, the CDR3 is TGTGCCAGCTCGAAGGGACTAGCGGGTTACAATGAGCAGTTCTTC.

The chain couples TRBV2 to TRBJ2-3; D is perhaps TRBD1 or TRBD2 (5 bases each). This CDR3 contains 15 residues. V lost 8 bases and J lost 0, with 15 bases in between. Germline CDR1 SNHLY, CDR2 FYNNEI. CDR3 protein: CASGVGTASTDTQYF. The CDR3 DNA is TGTGCCAGCGGAGTCGGGACCGCCAGCACAGATACGCAGTATTTT. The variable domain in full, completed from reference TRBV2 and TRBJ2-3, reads EPEVTQTPSHQVTQMGQEVILRCVPISNHLYFYWYRQILGQKVEFLVSFYNNEISEKSEIFDDQFSVERPDGSNFTLKIRSTKLEDSAMYFCASGVGTASTDTQYFGPGTRLTVL.

The CDR3 is CASSLRPTYEQYV. DNA for the CDR3: TGTGCCAGCAGCTTGAGACCGACCTACGAGCAGTACGTC. The rearrangement uses TRBV7-2 and TRBJ2-7; D is unresolved. Per germline, CDR1 SGHTA and CDR2 FQGNSA. This CDR3 comprises 13 residues. Trimming pared 3 bases from V and 2 bases from J, leaving 8 bases between.